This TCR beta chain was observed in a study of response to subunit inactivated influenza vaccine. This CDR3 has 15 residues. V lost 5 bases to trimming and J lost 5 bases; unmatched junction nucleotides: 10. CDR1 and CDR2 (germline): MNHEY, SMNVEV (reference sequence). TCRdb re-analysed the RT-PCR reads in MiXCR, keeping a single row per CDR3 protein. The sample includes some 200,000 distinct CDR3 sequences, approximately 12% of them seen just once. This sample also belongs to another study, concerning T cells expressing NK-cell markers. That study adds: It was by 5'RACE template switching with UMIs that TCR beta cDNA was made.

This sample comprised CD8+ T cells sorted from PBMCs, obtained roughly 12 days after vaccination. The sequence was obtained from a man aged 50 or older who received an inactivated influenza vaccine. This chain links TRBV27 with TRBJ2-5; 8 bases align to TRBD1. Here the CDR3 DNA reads TGTGCCAGCAGTCCGGGGACAGGCGCGGGGGAGACCCAGTACTTC. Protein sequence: CASSPGTGAGETQYF.